The 29 T cell receptor beta chains below were found in one sample sequenced in a study of vaccination and CD4 T cells after COVID-19. No antigen has been identified for these receptors. The treatment was: roughly 10-day PBMC culture with coronavirus spike peptide pools or control peptides (ViraFEST assay). Scientists ran DNA taken from cultured CD4+ T cells through the Oncomine TCR Beta short-read assay for sequencing. TCRdb ran MiXCR on the PCR reads and lists one entry per CDR3 protein. The data show roughly 3,700 distinct CDR3 sequences, with roughly 40% seen just once and around 57% held by the top ten. Sequenced material: CD4+ T cells from blood, cultured in vitro. These receptors all stem from a human donor who had recovered from COVID-19.

This chain connects TRBV5-1 to TRBJ2-5; a possible D gene is TRBD1 (6 bases). Trimming shortened V by 2 bases and J by 1 base, and 9 bases separated the two germline ends. The V gene's germline CDR1 is SGHRS and CDR2 YFSETQ. The CDR3 is 14 residues long. The CDR3 DNA follows: TGCGCCAGCAGCTTACTGACAGGCCAAGAGACCCAGTACTTC. Translating gives CASSLLTGQETQYF.

The chain carries TRBV9 and TRBJ1-5; D is uncertain. Trimming took 3 bases from V and 9 from J, leaving 16 bases between them. The CDR3 spans 14 residues. Germline-derived CDR1 and CDR2 are SGDLS and YYNGEE. The CDR3 region is CASSGADGVRPQHF. Here the CDR3 DNA reads TGTGCCAGCAGCGGAGCCGACGGCGTTCGGCCCCAGCATTTT.

This clonotype occurred a few times. This chain joins TRBV12-3 or TRBV12-4 and TRBJ2-1, with TRBD2 matching 7 bases. CDR3 length: 14 residues. J gave up 9 bases and V 1 base, and 6 bases lay outside the gene matches. The CDR3 loop reads CASSLVGLTGEQFF. As DNA, the CDR3 is TGTGCCAGCAGTTTAGTGGGACTAACTGGTGAGCAGTTCTTC.

In this sample, this clonotype turned up a few times. This chain joins TRBV24-1 and TRBJ2-1; D is possibly TRBD1 (6 bases). The CDR3 has 15 amino acids. Per germline, CDR1 KGHDR and CDR2 SFDVKD. V was cut by 3 bases and J by 2 bases, with 10 bases left in between. CDR3 nucleotide sequence: TGTGCCACCAGTGATCCAGCAGGGGCCTACAATGAGCAGTTCTTC. Translated: CATSDPAGAYNEQFF.

In the case of this clonotype: Given a much more abundant clone one base away, this may be a read error. The rearrangement joins TRBV6-2 or TRBV6-3 to TRBJ2-3, with D hard to call. Germline loops: CDR1 MNHEY, CDR2 SVGEGT. The V end was cut by 5 bases, the J end by 4 bases, with 13 bases between. There are 14 residues in the CDR3. CDR3 in DNA: TGTGCCAGCAGTCCCCTGACGGGCGCAGATACGCAGTATTTT. Protein product: CASSPLTGADTQYF.

J is TRBJ2-1 and V is TRBV6-1; 8 bases line up with TRBD2. The V gene's germline CDR1 is MNHNS and CDR2 SASEGT. The CDR3 runs 14 residues. The trim removed 7 bases at V and 13 bases at J, leaving 15 bases unmatched. As DNA, the CDR3 is TGTGCCAGCACCTCCATAGCGGGACGTGAAAAACAGTTCTTC. It is translated as CASTSIAGREKQFF.

This clonotype was picked up one time. V and J are TRBV28 and TRBJ1-4; 7 bases are a match to TRBD1. Germline trimming cut 5 bases from V and 8 bases from J; bases unmatched to any gene: 11. Germline loops: CDR1 MDHEN, CDR2 SYDVKM. The CDR3 sequence is 15 residues long. DNA for the CDR3: TGTGCCAGCAGTCCGAGCGGGACAGTGAAGGAAAAACTGTTTTTT. Protein: CASSPSGTVKEKLFF. Using reference TRBV28 and TRBJ1-4 for the parts outside the CDR3, the full variable domain is DVKVTQSSRYLVKRTGEKVFLECVQDMDHENMFWYRQDPGLGLRLIYFSYDVKMKEKGDIPEGYSVSREKKERFSLILESASTNQTSMYLCASSPSGTVKEKLFFGSGTQLSVL.

This clonotype was seen a few times. This chain joins TRBV27 and TRBJ1-1; D is perhaps TRBD1 (6 bases). The CDR3 sequence is 15 residues long. The V and J ends lost 7 bases and 1 base respectively, with 16 bases between them. The germline V gene encodes CDR1 MNHEY and CDR2 SMNVEV (reference sequence). For the CDR3, the DNA is TGTGCCAGCAACATGATGGGGGCAGGGAACACTGAAGCTTTCTTT. Amino acid sequence: CASNMMGAGNTEAFF.

This rearrangement joins TRBV2 to TRBJ2-1; D call uncertain. The CDR3 sequence is 16 residues long. Germline V gene sequence: CDR1 SNHLY, CDR2 FYNNEI. Trimming left V 3 bases short and J 7 bases short, with 19 bases between. The CDR3 sequence: CASSEIRLPVWNEQFF. The CDR3 region has the DNA TGTGCCAGCAGTGAGATTCGGCTCCCAGTCTGGAATGAGCAGTTCTTC.

This clonotype came up a few times. The genes are TRBV6-1 and TRBJ2-3; D might be TRBD2 (5 bases). There are 13 residues in the CDR3. Germline V gives CDR1 MNHNS, CDR2 SASEGT. Trimming shortened V by 7 bases and J by 3 bases, and 11 bases separated the two germline ends. CDR3 sequence: CASKEATTDTQYF. CDR3 nucleotides: TGTGCCAGCAAGGAGGCCACGACAGATACGCAGTATTTT.

The rearrangement joins TRBV20-1 to TRBJ2-4, with TRBD2 matching over 15 bases. Per the germline V gene, CDR1 is DFQATT and CDR2 is SNEGSKA (reference sequence). With V trimmed by 3 bases and J by 3 bases, 12 bases remained unmatched. The CDR3 spans 19 residues. The CDR3 bases are TGCAGTGCTAGGAGACCGGGGACTAGCGGGGGGCGGGGCAAAAACATTCAGTACTTC. Its protein is CSARRPGTSGGRGKNIQYF.

The V call is TRBV11-2, the J call TRBJ1-1; no firm D call. This CDR3 is built from 14 residues. Trimming removed 1 base from V and 5 bases from J, with 11 bases in between. Germline lookup yields CDR1 SGHAT and CDR2 FQNNGV. The CDR3 DNA follows: TGTGCCAGCAGCTTAGCAGCGGGAACGACTGAAGCTTTCTTT. It translates to CASSLAAGTTEAFF.

V gene TRBV7-9 combines with J gene TRBJ1-5; no reliable D call. The CDR3 length is 14 residues. The germline V gene has CDR1 SEHNR and CDR2 FQNEAQ (reference sequence). V was clipped by 5 bases and J by 1 base, with 9 bases between them. CDR3 DNA sequence: TGTGCCAGCAGCCCAGACATAAGCAATCAGCCCCAGCATTTT. This gives the protein CASSPDISNQPQHF.

This clonotype was observed once. V gene TRBV5-4 combines with J gene TRBJ1-1; D gene uncertain. Trimming removed 4 bases at V and 0 bases at J, with 10 bases between. This CDR3 has 14 residues. Germline V gene data show CDR1 as SGHNT and CDR2 as YYREEE (reference sequence). Written as DNA, the CDR3 is TGTGCCAGCAGCCGAACTGGTCTGAACACTGAAGCTTTCTTT. Translated: CASSRTGLNTEAFF.

This clonotype is categorized as hyperexpanded (1% or more). The chain has TRBV7-9 and TRBJ2-5, with D possibly matching TRBD1 (6 bases). The CDR3 runs 14 residues. Trimming stripped 1 base from V and 7 bases from J, with 13 bases between. Per the germline V gene, CDR1 is SEHNR and CDR2 is FQNEAQ (reference sequence). The CDR3 protein is CASSLVSQGGTQYF. CDR3 sequence (DNA): TGTGCCAGCAGCTTAGTTTCACAGGGCGGGACCCAGTACTTC.

Only a few counts were recorded for this clonotype. V usage is TRBV20-1 and J usage is TRBJ1-1, with D uncertain. Germline lookup yields CDR1 DFQATT and CDR2 SNEGSKA (reference sequence). There are 15 residues in the CDR3. V shed 0 bases and J shed 1 base, with 12 bases lying between them. CDR3 in amino acids: CSARDPAGANTEAFF. CDR3 DNA: TGCAGTGCTAGAGATCCCGCGGGAGCGAACACTGAAGCTTTCTTT.

The chain links TRBV5-1 to TRBJ2-1, with D uncertain. Trimming removed 7 bases from V and 0 bases from J, with 14 bases in between. The CDR3 is 15 amino acids. The germline V gene encodes CDR1 SGHRS and CDR2 YFSETQ. CDR3 in amino acids: CASRPRSSSYNEQFF. CDR3 nucleotide sequence: TGCGCCAGCCGCCCCAGGAGCAGCTCCTACAATGAGCAGTTCTTC.

This clonotype was recorded a few times. This rearrangement joins TRBV6-1 to TRBJ2-3; D unclear. This CDR3 is built from 13 residues. Per germline, CDR1 MNHNS and CDR2 SASEGT. With 3 bases removed from V and 3 bases from J, the gap between germline ends came to 7 bases. The CDR3 loop reads CASSDQTTDTQYF. The CDR3 DNA sequence: TGTGCCAGCAGTGACCAAACGACAGATACGCAGTATTTT.

The chain employs TRBV5-8 and TRBJ1-2; 8 bases fit TRBD1. The CDR3 runs to 16 residues. Unmatched junction bases numbered 11, after V lost 6 bases and J lost 1 base. Germline-derived CDR1 and CDR2 are SGHTS and YDEGEE. The CDR3 reads CASNRRWTGYNYGYTF. In nucleotides, the CDR3 is TGTGCCAGCAACCGGAGGTGGACAGGGTATAACTATGGCTACACCTTC.

The chain employs TRBV12-3 or TRBV12-4 and TRBJ1-1, with a tentative D call TRBD1 (5 bases). The CDR3 runs 16 residues. Trimming cost V 5 bases and J 0 bases, with 16 bases left between them. CDR3 in amino acids: CASSLRGRPMNTEAFF. CDR3 in DNA: TGTGCCAGCAGTCTTAGGGGCAGACCCATGAACACTGAAGCTTTCTTT.

This chain uses TRBV12-3 or TRBV12-4 with TRBJ1-3; D remains unclear. CDR3 length: 12 amino acids. Trimming shortened V by 8 bases and J by 0 bases, and 5 bases separated the two germline ends. The CDR3 loop reads CASSNSGNTIYF. The CDR3 DNA reads TGTGCCAGCTCGAACTCTGGAAACACCATATATTTT.

This chain uses TRBV9 with TRBJ2-2; 7 bases agree with TRBD2. The germline V gene has CDR1 SGDLS and CDR2 YYNGEE. The CDR3 runs to 16 residues. The V segment lost 2 bases and the J segment 6 bases; nucleotides outside the gene matches: 10. In DNA, the CDR3 is TGTGCCAGCAGCGTCGCAAGCGGGATCCGGGCCGGGGAGCTGTTTTTT. As protein: CASSVASGIRAGELFF.

This clonotype came up a few times. The chain employs TRBV11-2 and TRBJ1-1; D is uncertain. Germline assignment: CDR1 SGHAT and CDR2 FQNNGV. The CDR3 is 14 residues long. The V and J ends lost 4 bases and 1 base respectively, with 10 bases between them. The CDR3 DNA is TGTGCCAGCAGCTGGGCCGGTACGAACACTGAAGCTTTCTTT. This sequence encodes CASSWAGTNTEAFF.

This clonotype ranks as medium-sized. The chain joins TRBV2 to TRBJ1-2; 11 bases line up with TRBD1. The CDR3 sequence is 13 residues long. Trimming at V came to 5 bases and at J to 7 bases, leaving 3 bases not matched to a gene. The V gene's germline CDR1 is SNHLY and CDR2 FYNNEI. CDR3 protein: CASSRDRGFGYTF. CDR3 DNA: TGTGCCAGCAGTCGGGACAGGGGGTTTGGCTACACCTTC.

J is TRBJ2-7 and V is TRBV20-1; 9 bases line up with TRBD2. Germline CDR1 DFQATT, CDR2 SNEGSKA (reference sequence). This CDR3 spans 14 amino acids. V dropped 6 bases and J dropped 7; count of bases not matched to a gene: 13. The CDR3 nucleotides are TGCAGTGCGAGGGGAGGCGGGAGGGCCTTTGAGCAGTACTTC. Its translation is CSARGGGRAFEQYF.

The J gene is TRBJ1-6, the V gene TRBV7-2; D might be TRBD1 (5 bases). Trimming pared 3 bases from V and 9 bases from J, leaving 12 bases between. The CDR3 is made up of 14 amino acids. Germline values: CDR1 SGHTA, CDR2 FQGNSA. CDR3 in DNA: TGTGCCAGCAGCTTCAGGGCATTGGCTTCACCCCTCCACTTT. Translation: CASSFRALASPLHF.

This clonotype is medium-sized by share. V usage is TRBV6-1 and J usage is TRBJ2-1, with 7 positions matching TRBD2. This CDR3 spans 15 amino acids. The junction had 6 bases not matched to a gene; V was cut back by 6 bases and J by 1 base. Germline-derived CDR1 and CDR2 are MNHNS and SASEGT. The CDR3 DNA is TGTGCCAGCAGCACGAGACTAGCATCCTACAATGAGCAGTTCTTC. Protein sequence: CASSTRLASYNEQFF.

This clonotype showed up just once. The gene calls are TRBV1 and TRBJ2-5. TRBV1 is described as a pseudogene. This CDR3 is 14 amino acids long. In DNA, the CDR3 is TGCACCAGCAGCCAAGGAGGCCACCAAGAGACCCAGTACTTC. Translation: CTSSQGGHQETQYF.

This rearrangement joins TRBV19 to TRBJ2-3, with 8 bases that match TRBD2. The CDR3 has 14 residues. The ends lost 1 base at V and 4 bases at J; junction bases unmatched: 1. The germline V gene has CDR1 LNHDA and CDR2 SQIVND (reference sequence). The CDR3 coding sequence is TGTGCCAGTAGTATAGGGACTAGCCCAGATACGCAGTATTTT. Encoded protein: CASSIGTSPDTQYF.